A single sample gave rise to the 29 T cell receptor beta chains below, sequenced in a study of T cells after somatic rescue of genetic block. Some clones are missing from TCRdb's copy, which holds only in-frame ones; the method was immunoSEQ multiplex PCR. The table shows about 110,000 clones, with 75% to 95% occurring only once. The material sequenced was peripheral blood mononuclear cells (PBMCs). These TCRs come from a young woman.

The chain joins TRBV7-2 to TRBJ1-2, with D perhaps TRBD1 (5 bases). Trimming removed 0 bases from V and 4 bases from J, with 6 bases in between. The CDR3 covers 13 residues. Germline V gene lookup returns CDR1 SGHTA and CDR2 FQGNSA. This CDR3 reads CASSLAQAYGYTF. CDR3 nucleotides: TGTGCCAGCAGCTTAGCACAGGCCTATGGCTACACCTTC. The variable domain in full, completed from reference TRBV7-2 and TRBJ1-2, reads GAGVSQSPSNKVTEKGKDVELRCDPISGHTALYWYRQSLGQGLEFLIYFQGNSAPDKSGLPSDRFSAERTGGSVSTLTIQRTQQEDSAVYLCASSLAQAYGYTFGSGTRLTVV.

The chain has TRBV28 and TRBJ1-4; D is unclear. CDR3 length equals 13 residues. Trimming shortened V by 6 bases and J by 1 base, and 6 bases separated the two germline ends. Germline CDR1 and CDR2: MDHEN and SYDVKM. The CDR3 loop reads CASRELTNEKLFF. The CDR3, as DNA: TGTGCCAGCAGGGAGCTAACTAATGAAAAACTGTTTTTT.

The chain has TRBV5-1 and TRBJ1-4; 9 bases line up with TRBD1. V trimming: 4 bases; J trimming: 8 bases; junction bases outside the gene matches: 9. This CDR3 is built from 15 residues. The V gene's germline CDR1 is SGHRS and CDR2 YFSETQ. CDR3 region: CASSLPDRGDEKLFF. The CDR3 DNA follows: TGCGCCAGCAGCCTCCCGGACAGGGGAGACGAAAAACTGTTTTTT.

This chain links TRBV18 with TRBJ1-1, with 10 bases matching TRBD1. Germline assignment: CDR1 KGHSH and CDR2 LQKENI. Trimming cost V 6 bases and J 4 bases; bases outside gene matches: 14. The CDR3 is 17 amino acids. CDR3 amino acids: CASSHTGTGEGSTEAFF. CDR3 nucleotides: TGTGCCAGCTCTCACACCGGGACAGGGGAGGGTAGCACTGAAGCTTTCTTT.

The rearrangement joins TRBV5-1 to TRBJ2-2; 8 bases are shared with TRBD2. This CDR3 region has 16 residues. V shed 0 bases and J 7 bases; nucleotides not matched to a gene: 8. Per the germline V gene, CDR1 is SGHRS and CDR2 is YFSETQ. The CDR3: CASSLEASGSFGELFF. CDR3 in DNA: TGCGCCAGCAGCTTGGAGGCTAGCGGGTCTTTCGGGGAGCTGTTTTTT.

J is TRBJ2-7 and V is TRBV6-6, with 7 bases that match TRBD1. The CDR3 spans 15 residues. Per germline, CDR1 MNHNY and CDR2 SVGAGI (reference sequence). The V gene end was trimmed by 0 bases and the J gene end by 4 bases; junction bases not matched to a gene: 6. The CDR3: CASSYSDTGDYEQYF. DNA for the CDR3: TGTGCCAGCAGTTACTCGGACACAGGGGATTACGAGCAGTACTTC.

Worth noting for this clone: Other DNA sequences from this sample encode an identical CDR3 as well. DNA of the CDR3: TGTGCCAGTAGTATAGACGGAGGAGGCACTGAAGCTTTCTTT. It specifies CASSIDGGGTEAFF. The V gene is TRBV19, the J gene TRBJ1-1; D is uncertain. Trimming removed 0 bases from V and 4 bases from J, with 9 bases in between. The CDR3 consists of 14 residues. Germline V gene data show CDR1 as LNHDA and CDR2 as SQIVND (reference sequence). Together with reference TRBV19 and TRBJ1-1, the CDR3 gives the full variable domain: DGGITQSPKYLFRKEGQNVTLSCEQNLNHDAMYWYRQDPGQGLRLIYYSQIVNDFQKGDIAEGYSVSREKKESFPLTVTSAQKNPTAFYLCASSIDGGGTEAFFGQGTRLTVV.

The sample holds one count of this clone. The DNA for the CDR3 is TGTGCCAGCAGCGGATGGGTAGGGACCAATGAGCAGTTCTTC. Its translation: CASSGWVGTNEQFF. The chain combines TRBV9 with TRBJ2-1; D might be TRBD1 or TRBD2, each matching 5 bases. Between the trimmed V and J ends, which lost 3 bases and 6 bases, there was a span of 13 bases. CDR3 length equals 14 residues. Germline V gives CDR1 SGDLS, CDR2 YYNGEE. Full variable domain (rest looked up from reference TRBV9 and TRBJ2-1): DSGVTQTPKHLITATGQRVTLRCSPRSGDLSVYWYQQSLDQGLQFLIQYYNGEERAKGNILERFSAQQFPDLHSELNLSSLELGDSALYFCASSGWVGTNEQFFGPGTRLTVL.

This clone was seen only once. This chain joins TRBV7-2 and TRBJ2-2, with 7 bases matching TRBD2. Germline V lookup: CDR1 SGHTA, CDR2 FQGNSA. This CDR3 has 18 residues. The V gene end was trimmed by 5 bases and the J gene end by 7 bases; junction bases not matched to a gene: 19. DNA for the CDR3: TGTGCCAGCAGCCTCCGGCTTGCGGGCGGGGGAGTTAACGGGGAGCTGTTTTTT. Protein sequence: CASSLRLAGGGVNGELFF.

V is TRBV27 and J is TRBJ2-2; 12 nucleotides agree with TRBD1. The CDR3 runs to 17 residues. Looked up from germline, CDR1 is MNHEY and CDR2 is SMNVEV (reference sequence). V lost 6 bases to trimming and J lost 4 bases; unmatched junction nucleotides: 9. The chain's CDR3 is CASSLGTGGWGTGELFF. CDR3 sequence (DNA): TGTGCCAGCAGCCTCGGGACAGGGGGCTGGGGCACCGGGGAGCTGTTTTTT.

The rearrangement links TRBV9 to TRBJ1-2, with TRBD1 identical over 7 bases. The CDR3 totals 15 residues. Per the germline V gene, CDR1 is SGDLS and CDR2 is YYNGEE. V was pared by 0 bases and J by 3 bases, with 5 bases of the junction left unmatched. The CDR3 loop is CASSVERGGDYGYTF. CDR3 DNA sequence: TGTGCCAGCAGCGTAGAGAGAGGGGGCGACTATGGCTACACCTTC. The variable domain in full, completed from reference TRBV9 and TRBJ1-2, reads DSGVTQTPKHLITATGQRVTLRCSPRSGDLSVYWYQQSLDQGLQFLIQYYNGEERAKGNILERFSAQQFPDLHSELNLSSLELGDSALYFCASSVERGGDYGYTFGSGTRLTVV.

The genes are TRBV6-6 and TRBJ2-1, with TRBD1 matching over 8 bases. V was clipped by 8 bases and J by 0 bases; unmatched bases: 3. The CDR3 contains 14 residues. CDR1 and CDR2 (germline): MNHNY, SVGAGI (reference sequence). This CDR3 reads CASGQGNSYNEQFF. The CDR3 DNA reads TGTGCCAGCGGACAGGGCAACTCCTACAATGAGCAGTTCTTC.

The V gene is TRBV7-2, the J gene TRBJ1-5; 7 nucleotides align to TRBD1. The CDR3 covers 16 residues. The trim removed 1 base at V and 7 bases at J, leaving 10 bases unmatched. Germline CDR1 and CDR2: SGHTA and FQGNSA. CDR3 in DNA: TGTGCCAGCAGCTTAGGAATAACAGGGGCATACCAGCCCCAGCATTTT. Its protein is CASSLGITGAYQPQHF.

The J gene is TRBJ2-1, the V gene TRBV4-3; 12 bases align to TRBD1. CDR1 LGHNA and CDR2 YSLEER come from the germline V gene. This CDR3 is built from 19 residues. V dropped 4 bases and J dropped 4; count of bases not matched to a gene: 14. As DNA, the CDR3 is TGCGCCAGCAGCCTTTCCGGGACAGGGGGCTCAGGACGATACAATGAGCAGTTCTTC. Translation gives CASSLSGTGGSGRYNEQFF.

The CDR3 sequence is CASNWRGAHYEQYF. The CDR3 nucleotides read TGTGCCAGCAACTGGAGGGGGGCCCATTACGAGCAGTACTTC. This chain connects TRBV2 to TRBJ2-7; D is possibly TRBD1 or TRBD2 (6 bases each). Deletions cut 7 bases from V and 4 bases from J, with 17 bases between. The CDR3 totals 14 residues. Germline lookup yields CDR1 SNHLY and CDR2 FYNNEI.

This clone was detected once. J is TRBJ2-2 and V is TRBV11-2; tentatively, D is TRBD1 (6 bases). V was trimmed by 7 bases and J by 4 bases, leaving 16 bases between them. This CDR3 spans 15 amino acids. Germline loops: CDR1 SGHAT, CDR2 FQNNGV. As DNA, the CDR3 is TGTGCCAGCATCCGTCAGGGGTCGGGCACCGGGGAGCTGTTTTTT. Its protein is CASIRQGSGTGELFF. Filled out from reference TRBV11-2 and TRBJ2-2, the complete variable domain reads EAGVAQSPRYKIIEKRQSVAFWCNPISGHATLYWYQQILGQGPKLLIQFQNNGVVDDSQLPKDRFSAERLKGVDSTLKIQPAKLEDSAVYLCASIRQGSGTGELFFGEGSRLTVL.

A note on this clone: Other DNA sequences within the sample encode an identical CDR3. The J gene is TRBJ2-7, the V gene TRBV30; D might be TRBD2 (6 bases). V lost 0 bases and J lost 6, with 6 bases in between. CDR1 is GTSNPN, CDR2 SVGIG, per germline (reference sequence). The CDR3 sequence is 11 residues long. CDR3 region: CAWSVGGEQYF. The CDR3 bases are TGTGCCTGGAGTGTGGGGGGCGAGCAGTACTTC.

This clone has more than one count but fewer than ten. The chain has TRBV30 and TRBJ1-2; the D is unclear. Germline V gives CDR1 GTSNPN, CDR2 SVGIG (reference sequence). V was pared by 4 bases and J by 2 bases, with 11 bases between. The CDR3 covers 13 residues. This CDR3 is CAWIQSVNYGYTF. The CDR3 region has the DNA TGTGCCTGGATCCAGTCCGTGAACTATGGCTACACCTTC.

This clone was recorded once. The CDR3, as DNA: TGTGCCAGCAGCCCCGGTTCTAGCGGCTACGAGCAGTACTTC. This gives the protein CASSPGSSGYEQYF. The chain employs TRBV9 and TRBJ2-7; 7 bases map to TRBD2. Unmatched junction bases numbered 7, after V lost 4 bases and J lost 3 bases. The germline gives CDR1 SGDLS, CDR2 YYNGEE. The CDR3 is made up of 14 amino acids.

This clone has just a few counts. J is TRBJ1-1 and V is TRBV5-5; no clear D gene. CDR3 length: 13 amino acids. CDR1 is SGHKS and CDR2 is YYEKEE in the germline V gene (reference sequence). V was cut by 0 bases and J by 7 bases, with 10 bases left in between. In DNA, the CDR3 is TGTGCCAGCAGCTTGGGAGCTGGGCTTGAAGCTTTCTTT. Protein: CASSLGAGLEAFF.

The chain couples TRBV19 to TRBJ1-2; TRBD1 matches 11 bases. The CDR3 has 15 amino acids. Losses at the gene ends were 5 bases for V and 7 bases for J; bases not matched to a gene: 9. The germline CDR1 and CDR2 sequences are LNHDA and SQIVND (reference sequence). The CDR3 spells CASSPAGTGGSGYTF. In DNA form, the CDR3 reads TGTGCCAGTAGTCCGGCGGGGACAGGGGGGAGTGGCTACACCTTC.

The chain has TRBV18 and TRBJ1-6; TRBD1 might be the D (6 bases). Trimming cost V 5 bases and J 9 bases, with 17 bases left between them. Germline loops: CDR1 KGHSH, CDR2 LQKENI. The length of the CDR3 is 15 residues. CDR3 protein: CASSADSGARSPLHF. CDR3 DNA: TGTGCCAGCTCAGCCGACTCGGGGGCACGTTCACCCCTCCACTTT.

The V gene is TRBV13, the J gene TRBJ2-3; D is perhaps TRBD2 (5 bases). Trimming stripped 11 bases from V and 3 bases from J, with 15 bases between. CDR3 length: 13 amino acids. Per the germline V gene, CDR1 is PRHDT and CDR2 is FYEKMQ (reference sequence). The CDR3 sequence is CARPEDGTDTQYF. DNA for the CDR3: TGTGCCCGCCCGGAGGACGGGACAGATACGCAGTATTTT.

This chain uses TRBV29-1 with TRBJ2-6; weak D call: TRBD1 (5 bases). Trimming pared 1 base from V and 9 bases from J, leaving 13 bases between. This CDR3 has 14 amino acids. Germline-derived CDR1 and CDR2 are SQVTM and ANQGSEA. The CDR3 DNA is TGCAGCGTTGAAGTACAGGAACGAGACAACGTCCTGACTTTC. This encodes CSVEVQERDNVLTF.

This clone was seen more than once but under ten times. This chain joins TRBV7-3 and TRBJ1-3; 8 positions match TRBD1. CDR3 length equals 14 residues. The V gene's germline CDR1 is SGHTA and CDR2 FQGTGA. The V segment lost 4 bases and the J segment 3 bases; nucleotides outside the gene matches: 2. This CDR3 is CASSSGGNGNTIYF. The DNA for the CDR3 is TGTGCCAGCAGCTCAGGGGGCAATGGAAACACCATATATTTT.

As DNA, the CDR3 is TGTGCCAGCAGTCTTTCCAGGGGATATAATTCACCCCTCCACTTT. This translates into CASSLSRGYNSPLHF. J is TRBJ1-6 and V is TRBV27; tentatively, D is TRBD1 (6 bases). Germline lookup yields CDR1 MNHEY and CDR2 SMNVEV (reference sequence). The CDR3 has 15 residues. V was cut by 5 bases and J by 4 bases, with 12 bases left in between.

The J gene is TRBJ2-1, the V gene TRBV5-4, with 7 bases matching TRBD1. The CDR3 is made up of 15 amino acids. Germline lookup yields CDR1 SGHNT and CDR2 YYREEE (reference sequence). After removal of 5 bases from V and 0 bases from J, the junction contained 5 bases not matched to a gene. This chain's CDR3 is CASSRQGSSYNEQFF. The CDR3 DNA reads as TGTGCCAGCAGTCGACAGGGCAGCTCCTACAATGAGCAGTTCTTC.

This rearrangement joins TRBV7-2 to TRBJ1-2; 8 bases match TRBD1. Looked up from germline, CDR1 is SGHTA and CDR2 is FQGNSA. The CDR3 loop spans 14 amino acids. V shed 1 base and J 7 bases; nucleotides not matched to a gene: 5. Here the CDR3 DNA reads TGTGCCAGCAGCTTAGGACGGACAGGGCTTGGCTACACCTTC. Encoded protein: CASSLGRTGLGYTF.

This chain joins TRBV5-1 and TRBJ2-3, with D tentatively TRBD1 (6 bases). The V end lost 3 bases, the J end lost 4 bases, and 18 bases lay between the germline ends. The V gene's germline CDR1 is SGHRS and CDR2 YFSETQ. The CDR3 covers 16 residues. The CDR3 DNA reads as TGCGCCAGCAGCTCGGGACAATCCGTAATAGCAGATACGCAGTATTTT. Encoded protein: CASSSGQSVIADTQYF.